The 30 T cell receptor beta chains below come from one sample, sequenced in a study of regulatory T cells in long-lasting Graves disease. As to time point: persistent/refractory GD, antithyroid drugs over 5 years with positive TRAb. RNA isolated from PBMCs was used to make the TCR library. Assembly of TCR beta libraries relied on iRepertoire HTBI primers together with Arm-PCR of CDR3 regions. From the multiplex PCR reads, TCRdb called clonotypes with MiXCR, one entry per CDR3 protein. The table records 300,000 to 500,000 distinct CDR3 sequences, roughly 20% of them present only once. Sequencing was performed on peripheral blood mononuclear cells (PBMCs), taken when the disease was refractory, from a patient treated with antithyroid drugs. Receptor source: a female donor with Graves disease.

This clonotype was found a few times. The J gene is TRBJ2-5, the V gene TRBV12-3 or TRBV12-4; D is undetermined. The CDR3 has 17 residues. V lost 6 bases and J lost 5, with 25 bases in between. The CDR3 region is CASSQFYFSPGMETQYF. In DNA, the CDR3 is TGTGCCAGCAGCCAATTCTATTTCTCCCCTGGGATGGAGACCCAGTACTTC.

The rearrangement joins TRBV7-2 to TRBJ2-7; 8 bases map to TRBD1. The germline gives CDR1 SGHTA, CDR2 FQGNSA. Trimming took 4 bases from V and 3 from J; bases not matched to a gene: 5. The CDR3 length is 14 residues. CDR3 in amino acids: CASSYQGAFYEQYF. CDR3 bases: TGTGCCAGCAGCTACCAGGGGGCTTTCTACGAGCAGTACTTC.

This clonotype was counted many times. V usage is TRBV7-9 and J usage is TRBJ1-1, with unresolved D. There are 15 residues in the CDR3. V was cut by 5 bases and J by 0 bases, with 13 bases left in between. CDR1 is SEHNR and CDR2 is FQNEAQ in the germline V gene (reference sequence). CDR3: CASSPPSLMNTEAFF. DNA of the CDR3: TGTGCCAGCAGCCCCCCCAGCCTAATGAACACTGAAGCTTTCTTT.

This clonotype was detected a few times. A read error may account for a junction end that differs from germline. V is TRBV10-2 and J is TRBJ2-7; possibly TRBD2 for D (6 bases). Germline CDR1 and CDR2: WSHSY and SAAADI. CDR3 size: 14 residues. The CDR3 bases are TGTGCCAGCAGTTACGGAGGGGTTTCCTACGAGCAGTACTTC. Amino acid sequence: CASSYGGVSYEQYF.

The V call is TRBV19, the J call TRBJ1-5; D gene ambiguous. CDR3 size: 16 residues. Deletions cut 8 bases from V and 5 bases from J, with 22 bases between. Germline CDR1 LNHDA, CDR2 SQIVND (reference sequence). CDR3 nucleotide sequence: TGTGCCAGTCATCCTTCCGGTGACGGATGGGATCAGCCCCAGCATTTT. Amino acids: CASHPSGDGWDQPQHF.

Note on this clonotype: A single base separates this from a much larger clone, so it may be a read error. The rearrangement links TRBV3-1 to TRBJ2-7, with unresolved D. Germline loops: CDR1 LGHDT, CDR2 YNNKEL (reference sequence). The CDR3 is 14 residues long. CDR3 in DNA: TGTGCCAGCAGCCAGTCGGTAGGAGTCTACGATCAGTACTTC. Its protein product is CASSQSVGVYDQYF.

There are many counts of this clonotype. The chain recombines TRBV2 with TRBJ2-7, with D perhaps TRBD1 or TRBD2 (5 bases each). Germline assignment: CDR1 SNHLY and CDR2 FYNNEI. The CDR3 sequence is 16 residues long. The ends were cut back, 1 base at V and 9 bases at J, with 22 bases in the middle. CDR3 in amino acids: CASSEDSPRDDHRQYF. Here the CDR3 DNA reads TGTGCCAGCAGTGAAGACTCCCCCAGGGACGATCACCGGCAGTACTTC.

This clonotype showed up just a few times. V is TRBV20-1 and J is TRBJ2-5, with a tentative D call TRBD1 (6 bases). The CDR3 sequence is 15 residues long. V dropped 1 base and J dropped 7 bases, with 19 bases sitting between them. Germline V lookup: CDR1 DFQATT, CDR2 SNEGSKA (reference sequence). The CDR3 protein is CSARAITGRLRTQYF. The CDR3 DNA sequence: TGCAGTGCTAGAGCGATCACAGGGCGGTTAAGGACCCAGTACTTC.

J is TRBJ1-1 and V is TRBV29-1; D is unresolved. V lost 5 bases, J lost 5 bases, and 9 bases lay in between. The germline V gene encodes CDR1 SQVTM and CDR2 ANQGSEA. The CDR3 spans 11 residues. The chain's CDR3 is CSVSGRTEAFF. Written as DNA, the CDR3 is TGCAGCGTTTCAGGAAGAACTGAAGCTTTCTTT.

This clonotype appeared a few times. The chain combines TRBV30 with TRBJ1-5; D is unresolved. Germline CDR1 is GTSNPN and CDR2 is SVGIG (reference sequence). The CDR3 totals 14 residues. V was cut by 3 bases and J by 0 bases, with 9 bases left in between. The DNA for the CDR3 is TGTGCCTGGAGCGCGGATTATAGCAATCAGCCCCAGCATTTT. This codes for CAWSADYSNQPQHF. Filled out from reference TRBV30 and TRBJ1-5, the complete variable domain reads SQTIHQWPATLVQPVGSPLSLECTVEGTSNPNLYWYRQAAGRGLQLLFYSVGIGQISSEVPQNLSASRPQDRQFILSSKKLLLSDSGFYLCAWSADYSNQPQHFGDGTRLSIL.

The rearrangement uses TRBV5-1 and TRBJ2-7; a weak D match, TRBD1 (5 bases). The CDR3 has 13 amino acids. The V end lost 6 bases, the J end lost 5 bases, and 15 bases lay between the germline ends. CDR1 SGHRS and CDR2 YFSETQ come from the germline V gene. Here the CDR3 reads CASIYLGADEQYF. CDR3 bases: TGCGCCAGCATCTACCTAGGGGCAGACGAGCAGTACTTC.

Many counts were recorded for this clonotype. This chain links TRBV6-6 with TRBJ2-7, with unresolved D. Trimming shortened V by 0 bases and J by 4 bases, and 13 bases separated the two germline ends. CDR1 is MNHNY and CDR2 is SVGAGI in the germline V gene (reference sequence). The CDR3 runs 15 residues. The CDR3 protein is CASSYSPDGKYEQYF. CDR3 nucleotide sequence: TGTGCCAGCAGTTACTCGCCGGACGGAAAATACGAGCAGTACTTC.

The rearrangement links TRBV4-3 to TRBJ2-2; D remains ambiguous. The germline V gene has CDR1 LGHNA and CDR2 YSLEER. The CDR3 runs 16 residues. The V end was cut by 0 bases, the J end by 1 base, with 9 bases between. The DNA for the CDR3 is TGCGCCAGCAGCCAAGAGACGACGGGGAACACCGGGGAGCTGTTTTTT. Translation: CASSQETTGNTGELFF.

Points on this clonotype: The junction shows a germline mismatch at one end, possibly a read error. The chain employs TRBV6-1 and TRBJ2-5, with TRBD2 matching over 9 bases. Germline-derived CDR1 and CDR2 are MNHNS and SASEGT. The CDR3 has 14 residues. The CDR3 loop reads CAGSLAGSLGTQYF. The DNA for the CDR3 is TGTGCCGGCAGTCTAGCGGGGTCTTTGGGAACCCAGTACTTC.

In regard to this clonotype: This may come from a read error, since a much larger clone is one base off. The V gene is TRBV7-3, the J gene TRBJ2-2, with 10 positions matching TRBD1. Germline V gene data show CDR1 as SGHTA and CDR2 as FQGTGA. With V trimmed by 4 bases and J by 1 base, 3 bases remained unmatched. CDR3 length equals 16 residues. This CDR3 is CASSCGDRGNTGELFF. For the CDR3, the DNA is TGTGCCAGCAGCTGTGGGGACAGGGGGAACACCGGGGAGCTGTTTTTT.

This clonotype appeared many times. The genes are TRBV6-1 and TRBJ2-2, with TRBD1 matching over 11 bases. CDR3 length: 15 amino acids. The trim removed 5 bases at V and 6 bases at J, leaving 5 bases unmatched. Per the germline V gene, CDR1 is MNHNS and CDR2 is SASEGT. In DNA, the CDR3 is TGTGCCAGCAGTCACGGACAGGGGGCCGCCGGGGAGCTGTTTTTT. It specifies CASSHGQGAAGELFF.

This clonotype was counted ten times or more. The V and J genes are TRBV28 and TRBJ1-4, with D tentatively TRBD1 (6 bases). CDR1 and CDR2 (germline): MDHEN, SYDVKM. The CDR3 has 15 amino acids. The V gene lost 7 bases and the J gene lost 5 bases, with 17 bases spanning the gap. The chain's CDR3 is CASIGGGAQNEKLFF. The CDR3 DNA reads as TGTGCCAGCATAGGGGGAGGAGCGCAGAATGAAAAACTGTTTTTT. The variable domain in full, with the rest retrieved from reference TRBV28 and TRBJ1-4, is DVKVTQSSRYLVKRTGEKVFLECVQDMDHENMFWYRQDPGLGLRLIYFSYDVKMKEKGDIPEGYSVSREKKERFSLILESASTNQTSMYLCASIGGGAQNEKLFFGSGTQLSVL.

A few counts support this clonotype. A much larger clone differs from this one at a single base, so this may be a read error. V and J are TRBV5-6 and TRBJ2-7; D perhaps matches TRBD1 (5 bases). The V gene's germline CDR1 is SGHDT and CDR2 YYEEEE. The CDR3 contains 12 residues. Deletions cut 1 base from V and 6 bases from J, with 8 bases between. CDR3 nucleotide sequence: TGTGCCAGCAGCTTGAGGGGTTTCGAGCAGTACTTC. Its translation: CASSLRGFEQYF. The full variable domain, in which reference TRBV5-6 and TRBJ2-7 provide the parts outside the CDR3, is DAGVTQSPTHLIKTRGQQVTLRCSPKSGHDTVSWYQQALGQGPQFIFQYYEEEERQRGNFPDRFSGHQFPNYSSELNVNALLLGDSALYLCASSLRGFEQYFGPGTRLTVT.

The rearrangement joins TRBV7-9 to TRBJ2-1; D is undetermined. The CDR3 consists of 12 residues. The V end was cut by 5 bases, the J end by 3 bases, with 5 bases between. Germline-derived CDR1 and CDR2 are SEHNR and FQNEAQ (reference sequence). CDR3 sequence (DNA): TGTGCCAGCAGCCAGGACTACAATGAGCAGTTCTTC. Its translation: CASSQDYNEQFF.

This clonotype was seen a single time. The chain carries TRBV20-1 and TRBJ1-6; D is unresolved. Germline loops: CDR1 DFQATT, CDR2 SNEGSKA (reference sequence). The CDR3 spans 17 residues. Between the trimmed V and J ends, which lost 0 bases and 0 bases, there was a span of 12 bases. The CDR3 reads CSARDPGKGSYNSPLHF. In DNA form, the CDR3 reads TGCAGTGCTAGAGATCCTGGGAAGGGCTCCTATAATTCACCCCTCCACTTT.

About this clonotype: This may be a read error, as it is one base from a much larger clone. The V call is TRBV2, the J call TRBJ1-2; no clear D. From germline, CDR1 is SNHLY and CDR2 FYNNEI. Trimming took off 6 bases at V and 2 bases at J, with 10 bases between the two ends. The CDR3 has 13 amino acids. The CDR3, as DNA: TGTGCCAGCAGCCCCAACATAAACTATGGCTACACCTTC. This translates into CASSPNINYGYTF.

This clonotype was recorded many times. The chain combines TRBV28 with TRBJ1-5, with D possibly matching TRBD1 (6 bases). The CDR3 spans 19 residues. The germline gives CDR1 MDHEN, CDR2 SYDVKM. Trimming removed 5 bases from V and 0 bases from J, with 23 bases in between. The CDR3 nucleotides read TGTGCCAGCAGTCACCCCCTACAGGGATTAGGGTATAGCAATCAGCCCCAGCATTTT. It is translated as CASSHPLQGLGYSNQPQHF.

This clonotype was detected many times. The V and J genes are TRBV12-3 or TRBV12-4 and TRBJ1-2; 8 bases match TRBD1. The CDR3 has 16 residues. V shed 7 bases and J 2 bases; nucleotides not matched to a gene: 12. The DNA of the CDR3 is TGTGCCAGCACGATAACTGCCAGGGGGCTAAACTATGGCTACACCTTC. Translating it yields CASTITARGLNYGYTF.

The sample holds a few counts of this clonotype. The chain combines TRBV19 with TRBJ1-1; D unclear. Germline lookup yields CDR1 LNHDA and CDR2 SQIVND (reference sequence). V was shortened by 8 bases and J by 7 bases, with 17 bases between the two germline ends. The CDR3 totals 13 residues. The CDR3 DNA reads as TGTGCCAGTCGTTTACCCCTAACCGGTGAAGCTTTCTTT. Translating it yields CASRLPLTGEAFF.

The chain couples TRBV27 to TRBJ2-5, with 8 nucleotides matching TRBD1. Germline CDR1 and CDR2: MNHEY and SMNVEV (reference sequence). V shed 8 bases, J shed 5 bases, and the junction held 10 bases outside the gene matches. The CDR3 is 14 residues long. CDR3 amino acids: CASGTTGDRETQYF. The DNA for the CDR3 is TGTGCCAGCGGGACGACAGGGGACCGGGAGACCCAGTACTTC.

This clonotype was recorded at least ten times. The V gene is TRBV2, the J gene TRBJ2-7, with TRBD1 matching 8 bases. The CDR3 spans 14 residues. Germline V gene data show CDR1 as SNHLY and CDR2 as FYNNEI. V shed 6 bases and J 5 bases; nucleotides not matched to a gene: 9. The CDR3 coding sequence is TGTGCCAGCAGGGGACAGGATCGGCCTCACGAGCAGTACTTC. This sequence encodes CASRGQDRPHEQYF.

This chain joins TRBV20-1 and TRBJ1-3; D unresolved. The CDR3 covers 13 residues. CDR1 and CDR2 from the germline V gene are DFQATT and SNEGSKA (reference sequence). With 6 bases removed from V and 0 bases from J, the gap between germline ends came to 9 bases. Here the CDR3 reads CSAADNSGNTIYF. CDR3 bases: TGCAGTGCGGCGGATAACTCTGGAAACACCATATATTTT.

The rearrangement joins TRBV12-3 or TRBV12-4 to TRBJ2-3, with 7 nucleotides matching TRBD2. The CDR3 length is 15 residues. The junction had 6 bases not matched to a gene; V was cut back by 6 bases and J by 0 bases. Here the CDR3 DNA reads TGTGCCAGCAGCCAACTAGCGACTAGCACAGATACGCAGTATTTT. Residues: CASSQLATSTDTQYF.

This clonotype was seen a handful of times. The chain uses TRBV3-1 and TRBJ2-3, with 12 bases matching TRBD2. Trimming took 4 bases from V and 4 from J; bases not matched to a gene: 0. Looked up from germline, CDR1 is LGHDT and CDR2 is YNNKEL (reference sequence). This CDR3 comprises 14 residues. CDR3 residues: CASSRLAGADTQYF. CDR3 sequence (DNA): TGTGCCAGCAGCCGACTAGCGGGAGCAGATACGCAGTATTTT.

This clonotype appeared many times. The chain recombines TRBV9 with TRBJ2-5; D unclear. Germline loops: CDR1 SGDLS, CDR2 YYNGEE. Trimming took 2 bases from V and 0 from J, leaving 8 bases between them. This CDR3 comprises 14 residues. The CDR3 bases are TGTGCCAGCAGCGTTGGGATGCACCAAGAGACCCAGTACTTC. Translating it yields CASSVGMHQETQYF.